This entry features one TCR beta chain sequence. In this sample, this clonotype turned up many times. Its antigen has not been determined. Within one base of it there is no much larger clone, and no base qualities were kept. From a lookup of the germline V gene, CDR1 and CDR2 are MNHNS and SASEGT. Compared with germline, V lacks 4 bases and J lacks 4 bases; bases without a gene match: 7. The cysteine opens and the phenylalanine closes a CDR3 of 15 amino acids. Here the CDR3 DNA is all that survives: 45 bases in frame from base 1. The treatment or condition label for this specimen denotes: allogeneic hematopoietic cell transplantation with graft depleted of TCRalphabeta T cells and CD19 B cells. The children who served as transplant recipients had been given grafts of TCRalphabeta/CD19-depleted allogeneic hematopoietic cells. These data are taken from a study of T-cell reconstitution after alpha-beta-depleted transplantation in children listed by TCRdb under 2016. A note on the overall study: Using TCR repertoire profiling, the study followed T-cell immune reconstitution in a quantitative way in children after TCRalphabeta/CD19-depleted allogeneic hematopoietic cell transplantation. Points the paper makes about the study in general: About two months after transplant, the apparently early recovery of alphabetaT-cell counts reportedly depended on just several hundred clones that had expanded rapidly and came from non-depleted graft cells. The frequencies of hyperexpanded clones fell over the following months, and after one year, T-cell counts and TCRbeta diversity were mostly attributed to newly produced T cells. In some patients, the high TCRbeta diversity seen at day 60 was put down to recipient T cells and intrathymic progenitors that had survived conditioning.

The library was prepared using PCR. Instrument on record: Illumina HiSeq 2500. TCR libraries were prepared with molecular barcoding, using unique molecular identifiers to normalize TCRbeta repertoire quantification. TCRdb applied fastp at Q25 and MiXCR to the public reads, then kept only in-frame beta chains. Under each unique CDR3 protein, matching rows form one entry showing the most common genes and DNA. The sample table shows about 260,000 distinct CDR3 sequences, and around 8% are seen once. The biggest ten clones account for less than 8% of the sample. The source is a male patient younger than 18 who had a stem cell transplant for acute lymphoblastic leukemia, so the T cells may come from the graft donor. The rearranged chain carries TRBV6-1 and TRBJ2-7; TRBD1 matches 10 bases in the middle. The specimen comprised PBMCs, mostly from graft donor cells, sampled 180 days after TCRalphabeta/CD19-depleted stem cell transplant. At the DNA level, the sequence is TGTGCCAGCAGTGGAGCCGGGACAGGGGCTTACGAGCAGTACTTC. Translation gives CASSGAGTGAYEQYF.